Presented here are 25 T cell receptor beta chains from one specimen sequenced in a study of blood T cell repertoires in COVID-19. Data came from immunoSEQ multiplex PCR; TCRdb stores just in-frame clones and leaves some out. The table lists a few hundred thousand clones, around 87% of them singletons. Sequencing input: peripheral blood. Every receptor here comes from a woman in her twenties or thirties with COVID-19, enrolled during active disease.

The J gene is TRBJ1-3, the V gene TRBV5-6; possible D gene TRBD1, 6 bases. Trimming cost V 4 bases and J 3 bases, with 14 bases left between them. CDR3 length: 15 amino acids. Germline CDR1 is SGHDT and CDR2 is YYEEEE. CDR3 DNA sequence: TGTGCCAGCAGCCCTGGGACACACTATGGAAACACCATATATTTT. Translated: CASSPGTHYGNTIYF.

This clone appeared a few times. The rearrangement uses TRBV14 and TRBJ2-5; D might be TRBD2 (5 bases). The V and J ends lost 0 bases and 4 bases respectively, with 9 bases between them. Germline assignment: CDR1 SGHDN and CDR2 FVKESK. This CDR3 is 14 amino acids long. The CDR3 DNA reads as TGTGCCAGCAGCCAAGATGTAGGAGGAGAGACCCAGTACTTC. Translating gives CASSQDVGGETQYF.

The gene calls are TRBV27 and TRBJ1-3; D unresolved. The CDR3 is made up of 13 amino acids. Trimming pared 6 bases from V and 4 bases from J, leaving 10 bases between. The V gene's germline CDR1 is MNHEY and CDR2 SMNVEV (reference sequence). The CDR3 is CASSARTGNTIYF. The CDR3 nucleotides are TGTGCCAGCAGCGCCCGCACAGGAAACACCATATATTTT.

The V gene is TRBV7-9, the J gene TRBJ1-2, with 7 positions matching TRBD1. From germline, CDR1 is SEHNR and CDR2 FQNEAQ (reference sequence). The CDR3 has 13 amino acids. V dropped 5 bases and J dropped 2; count of bases not matched to a gene: 2. The CDR3 region is CASSTGQNYGYTF. The CDR3 region has the DNA TGTGCCAGCAGCACGGGACAGAACTATGGCTACACCTTC.

The chain joins TRBV25-1 to TRBJ2-7; D might be TRBD1 (5 bases). The CDR3 covers 14 residues. Germline V gene lookup returns CDR1 MGHDK and CDR2 SYGVNS. Trimming removed 1 base from V and 0 bases from J, with 7 bases in between. CDR3 sequence: CASSEWGTSYEQYF. The CDR3, as DNA: TGTGCCAGCAGTGAATGGGGCACCTCCTACGAGCAGTACTTC.

The table lists this clone with a count of one. The chain couples TRBV30 to TRBJ1-2; D unclear. This CDR3 is built from 12 residues. CDR1 and CDR2 from the germline V gene are GTSNPN and SVGIG (reference sequence). V lost 2 bases and J 4 bases, leaving 8 bases between the germline ends. The CDR3 sequence: CAWSPRAYGYTF. The CDR3 DNA sequence: TGTGCCTGGAGTCCTCGAGCCTATGGCTACACCTTC.

The chain has TRBV6-6 and TRBJ1-1, with D possibly matching TRBD1 (5 bases). CDR3 size: 15 residues. V dropped 4 bases and J dropped 5 bases, with 17 bases sitting between them. Germline CDR1 and CDR2: MNHNY and SVGAGI (reference sequence). The CDR3 DNA follows: TGTGCCAGCAGTTTTGGGGGGGTAGGTGGGACTGAAGCTTTCTTT. Protein sequence: CASSFGGVGGTEAFF.

The J gene is TRBJ2-2, the V gene TRBV28; the match to TRBD1 covers 9 bases. CDR3 length: 15 residues. With 5 bases clipped from V and 5 bases from J, the junction kept 6 bases outside the gene matches. CDR1 and CDR2 from the germline V gene are MDHEN and SYDVKM. The DNA for the CDR3 is TGTGCCAGCAGTATGGGACAGGGAAGGACCGGGGAGCTGTTTTTT. Protein sequence: CASSMGQGRTGELFF.

The V and J genes are TRBV19 and TRBJ1-5; D gene ambiguous. The CDR3 is 15 amino acids. Germline V lookup: CDR1 LNHDA, CDR2 SQIVND (reference sequence). V lost 6 bases and J 0 bases, leaving 12 bases between the germline ends. CDR3 residues: CASSVTGNSNQPQHF. The CDR3 nucleotides are TGTGCCAGTAGCGTCACCGGGAATAGCAATCAGCCCCAGCATTTT. Variable domain in full (rest from reference TRBV19 and TRBJ1-5): DGGITQSPKYLFRKEGQNVTLSCEQNLNHDAMYWYRQDPGQGLRLIYYSQIVNDFQKGDIAEGYSVSREKKESFPLTVTSAQKNPTAFYLCASSVTGNSNQPQHFGDGTRLSIL.

This sequence joins TRBV7-9 and TRBJ2-1, with 10 bases matching TRBD2. Trimming cost V 5 bases and J 10 bases; bases outside gene matches: 11. Germline loops: CDR1 SEHNR, CDR2 FQNEAQ (reference sequence). The CDR3 is made up of 15 amino acids. The CDR3 sequence: CASSLLAGVGEEQFF. The CDR3 nucleotides are TGTGCCAGCAGCCTTCTAGCGGGAGTGGGCGAAGAGCAGTTCTTC. The full variable domain, completed using reference TRBV7-9 and TRBJ2-1, is DTGVSQNPRHKITKRGQNVTFRCDPISEHNRLYWYRQTLGQGPEFLTYFQNEAQLEKSRLLSDRFSAERPKGSFSTLEIQRTEQGDSAMYLCASSLLAGVGEEQFFGPGTRLTVL.

The V and J genes are TRBV4-1 and TRBJ1-5; 9 bases fit TRBD1. Germline values: CDR1 MGHRA, CDR2 YSYEKL. The CDR3 is made up of 16 amino acids. With 2 bases clipped from V and 6 bases from J, the junction kept 8 bases outside the gene matches. As DNA, the CDR3 is TGCGCCAGCAGCCAACTACCTACAGGGGGCCGTCAGCCCCAGCATTTT. Residues: CASSQLPTGGRQPQHF.

The chain employs TRBV27 and TRBJ2-2, with a possible D match to TRBD2 (6 bases). The CDR3 sequence is 18 residues long. Per germline, CDR1 MNHEY and CDR2 SMNVEV (reference sequence). Trimming shortened V by 0 bases and J by 3 bases, and 17 bases separated the two germline ends. CDR3 amino acids: CASSLSGIRREDTGELFF. CDR3 nucleotides: TGTGCCAGCAGTTTATCGGGTATTCGTAGGGAGGACACCGGGGAGCTGTTTTTT.

V is TRBV9 and J is TRBJ2-3, with unresolved D. V was cut by 1 base and J by 2 bases, with 14 bases left in between. The CDR3 length is 16 residues. Germline loops: CDR1 SGDLS, CDR2 YYNGEE. CDR3 region: CASSVIGADATDTQYF. Written as DNA, the CDR3 is TGTGCCAGCAGCGTAATTGGAGCAGACGCCACAGATACGCAGTATTTT.

CDR3 in DNA: TGTGCCAGCAGTTTGCCCCAACAGGCCCTCCGGAGGGCTGAAGCTTTCTTT. This codes for CASSLPQQALRRAEAFF. The chain joins TRBV28 to TRBJ1-1, with D possibly matching TRBD1 (5 bases). The CDR3 length is 17 residues. V lost 3 bases, J lost 6 bases, and 23 bases lay in between. Germline CDR1 MDHEN, CDR2 SYDVKM.

V gene TRBV5-5 combines with J gene TRBJ2-7; D not certain. The V end lost 2 bases, the J end lost 2 bases, and 11 bases lay between the germline ends. CDR3 length: 14 amino acids. Germline values: CDR1 SGHKS, CDR2 YYEKEE (reference sequence). The DNA of the CDR3 is TGTGCCAGCAGCTTCGCGAAAGAAACCTACGAGCAGTACTTC. This translates into CASSFAKETYEQYF.

The rearrangement joins TRBV27 to TRBJ1-2; 9 nucleotides match TRBD1. The CDR3 consists of 15 residues. The V gene end was trimmed by 5 bases and the J gene end by 1 base; junction bases not matched to a gene: 5. Germline CDR1 reads MNHEY; CDR2 reads SMNVEV (reference sequence). This CDR3 is CASSTRQGGNYGYTF. CDR3 in DNA: TGTGCCAGCAGTACCCGACAGGGGGGTAACTATGGCTACACCTTC.

This chain joins TRBV6-2 or TRBV6-3 and TRBJ2-5; D not resolved. In germline, CDR1 is MNHEY, CDR2 SVGEGT. V lost 2 bases to trimming and J lost 2 bases, with 15 bases between them. CDR3 length: 16 residues. CDR3 sequence (DNA): TGTGCCAGCAGTTACGGGCGTGCCCGACCTCAAGAGACCCAGTACTTC. Translation gives CASSYGRARPQETQYF.

Only a few counts were recorded for this clone. This chain links TRBV28 with TRBJ1-5, with TRBD1 identical over 9 bases. Trimming at V came to 7 bases and at J to 1 base, leaving 5 bases not matched to a gene. The CDR3 runs 15 residues. In germline, CDR1 is MDHEN, CDR2 SYDVKM. The CDR3 spells CASNTGTGSNQPQHF. The CDR3 DNA reads as TGTGCCAGCAACACCGGGACAGGGAGCAATCAGCCCCAGCATTTT.

The CDR3 reads CASSQLGLAASYEQYF. Here the CDR3 DNA reads TGCGCCAGCAGCCAACTAGGACTAGCGGCCTCCTACGAGCAGTACTTC. The rearrangement uses TRBV4-1 and TRBJ2-7; TRBD2 matches 10 bases. This CDR3 has 16 amino acids. CDR1 is MGHRA, CDR2 YSYEKL, per germline. With V trimmed by 2 bases and J by 0 bases, 4 bases remained unmatched.

The rearrangement uses TRBV10-1 and TRBJ2-2; 9 bases line up with TRBD1. J gave up 7 bases and V 6 bases, and 9 bases lay outside the gene matches. Per the germline V gene, CDR1 is WNHNN and CDR2 is SYGVQD (reference sequence). CDR3 length: 15 residues. The CDR3 DNA is TGCGCCAGCAGCCTACGACAGGGGGTCGGCGGGGAGCTGTTTTTT. Protein sequence: CASSLRQGVGGELFF.

The rearrangement links TRBV5-5 to TRBJ2-5, with 13 nucleotides matching TRBD2. J lost 4 bases, V lost 5 bases, and 5 bases had no gene match. The CDR3 loop spans 15 amino acids. From germline, CDR1 is SGHKS and CDR2 YYEKEE (reference sequence). The CDR3 DNA reads TGTGCCAGCAGGGGGACTAGCGGGAATCGAGAGACCCAGTACTTC. The encoded protein is CASRGTSGNRETQYF.

The sample holds one count of this clone. This CDR3 is CASSLEPAGQKKVQYF. CDR3 coding DNA: TGTGCCAGCAGCTTAGAGCCGGCGGGACAGAAAAAAGTGCAGTACTTC. J is TRBJ2-7 and V is TRBV7-8, with D possibly matching TRBD1 (7 bases). CDR1 and CDR2 from the germline V gene are SGHVS and FQNEAQ. The CDR3 runs to 16 residues. Trimming took 1 base from V and 9 from J, leaving 22 bases between them.

This clone was recorded at least ten times. The rearrangement joins TRBV12-3 or TRBV12-4 to TRBJ2-1; perhaps TRBD2 as D (5 bases). Trimming stripped 6 bases from V and 9 bases from J, with 15 bases between. The CDR3 has 13 residues. The CDR3 DNA is TGTGCCAGCAGGGACTCCTCTAGCATTGAGCAGTTCTTC. This codes for CASRDSSSIEQFF.

The J gene is TRBJ1-3, the V gene TRBV6-5; D unresolved. The CDR3 length is 14 residues. In germline, CDR1 is MNHEY, CDR2 SVGAGI. V shed 0 bases and J shed 2 bases, with 5 bases lying between them. Here the CDR3 reads CASSYSAAGNTIYF. The CDR3 DNA reads TGTGCCAGCAGTTACTCGGCAGCTGGAAACACCATATATTTT.

This chain connects TRBV6-1 to TRBJ1-5; TRBD1 aligns across 8 bases. Germline V gene sequence: CDR1 MNHNS, CDR2 SASEGT. V shed 3 bases, J shed 7 bases, and the junction held 8 bases outside the gene matches. CDR3 length: 15 residues. CDR3 sequence: CASSEARGRGQPQHF. As DNA, the CDR3 is TGTGCCAGCAGTGAGGCCAGGGGGCGTGGACAGCCCCAGCATTTT.